A single sample gave rise to the 18 T cell receptor beta chains below, sequenced in a study of PD-1 blockade in mismatch repair-deficient tumors. Measured with immunoSEQ multiplex PCR; TCRdb has only the in-frame clones, and not every one. The table shows some 97,000 clones, with approximately 83% occurring only once. The material was peripheral blood, obtained approximately 8 months after starting pembrolizumab. The receptors come from an adult with mismatch repair-deficient cancer.

The CDR3 DNA follows: TGTGCCACCCTTAGCGGGAGTTCTTGGTACGAGCAGTACTTC. Protein sequence: CATLSGSSWYEQYF. The rearrangement uses TRBV25-1 and TRBJ2-7; 9 nucleotides line up with TRBD2. V shed 10 bases and J 4 bases; nucleotides not matched to a gene: 11. CDR1 is MGHDK, CDR2 SYGVNS, per germline. CDR3 length: 14 residues.

The chain carries TRBV7-6 and TRBJ2-1; D uncertain. V lost 5 bases and J lost 4, with 15 bases in between. CDR1 is SGHVS, CDR2 FNYEAQ, per germline. This CDR3 has 15 residues. In DNA, the CDR3 is TGTGCCAGCAGCCTAAGGGTCCCCGGTTACAATGAGCAGTTCTTC. Protein sequence: CASSLRVPGYNEQFF.

The chain recombines TRBV29-1 with TRBJ1-1; D remains unclear. V lost 7 bases to trimming and J lost 3 bases, with 12 bases between them. The germline gives CDR1 SQVTM, CDR2 ANQGSEA. The CDR3 covers 12 residues. Written as DNA, the CDR3 is TGCAGCGCCCGGGATCAGGACACTGAAGCTTTCTTT. Translated, it gives CSARDQDTEAFF.

V gene TRBV7-2 combines with J gene TRBJ2-1; TRBD2 agrees at 8 bases. With 7 bases clipped from V and 6 bases from J, the junction kept 8 bases outside the gene matches. Germline values: CDR1 SGHTA, CDR2 FQGNSA. This CDR3 has 14 amino acids. This chain's CDR3 is CASNPGTRGNEQFF. Written as DNA, the CDR3 is TGTGCCAGCAACCCCGGGACTAGAGGCAATGAGCAGTTCTTC.

The chain uses TRBV7-9 and TRBJ1-2, with D unresolved. With 1 base removed from V and 2 bases from J, the gap between germline ends came to 5 bases. The CDR3 runs to 13 residues. Germline-derived CDR1 and CDR2 are SEHNR and FQNEAQ (reference sequence). The CDR3 bases are TGTGCCAGCAGCTTAGAACAGAACTATGGCTACACCTTC. This codes for CASSLEQNYGYTF. The variable domain in full, completed from reference TRBV7-9 and TRBJ1-2, reads DTGVSQNPRHKITKRGQNVTFRCDPISEHNRLYWYRQTLGQGPEFLTYFQNEAQLEKSRLLSDRFSAERPKGSFSTLEIQRTEQGDSAMYLCASSLEQNYGYTFGSGTRLTVV.

This clone has a single count. The chain recombines TRBV19 with TRBJ2-1; 9 bases fit TRBD2. Losses at the gene ends were 2 bases for V and 8 bases for J; bases not matched to a gene: 4. The germline CDR1 and CDR2 sequences are LNHDA and SQIVND (reference sequence). The CDR3 is 14 amino acids. Here the CDR3 reads CASSILAGPHEQFF. As DNA, the CDR3 is TGTGCCAGTAGTATACTAGCGGGACCCCATGAGCAGTTCTTC.

CDR3 in amino acids: CASGQGTFYEQYF. CDR3 coding DNA: TGTGCGTCAGGGCAGGGGACTTTCTACGAGCAGTACTTC. V and J are TRBV19 and TRBJ2-7, with D perhaps TRBD1 or TRBD2 (6 bases each). This CDR3 is 13 amino acids long. Germline lookup yields CDR1 LNHDA and CDR2 SQIVND (reference sequence).

The J gene is TRBJ1-4, the V gene TRBV19, with 7 bases that match TRBD1. V was pared by 5 bases and J by 5 bases, with 2 bases of the junction left unmatched. Germline loops: CDR1 LNHDA, CDR2 SQIVND (reference sequence). The CDR3 totals 13 residues. CDR3 in DNA: TGTGCCAGTAGTGACAGGGTAAATGAAAAACTGTTTTTT. This codes for CASSDRVNEKLFF.

The J gene is TRBJ1-4, the V gene TRBV6-5; possible D gene TRBD1, 6 bases. This CDR3 region has 12 residues. Germline values: CDR1 MNHEY, CDR2 SVGAGI. V lost 5 bases and J 12 bases, leaving 13 bases between the germline ends. The CDR3 DNA reads TGTGCCAGCAGTAACACAGGGATTGAACTGTTTTTT. Translating it yields CASSNTGIELFF.

The chain links TRBV15 to TRBJ1-2; no definite D call. Germline loops: CDR1 LNHNV, CDR2 YYDKDF (reference sequence). V lost 0 bases and J 3 bases, leaving 11 bases between the germline ends. The CDR3 runs 15 residues. The CDR3 coding sequence is TGTGCCACCAGCAGAGATCGTCGGCAGGACTATGGCTACACCTTC. It yields the protein CATSRDRRQDYGYTF.

This clone was seen only a few times. V usage is TRBV5-1 and J usage is TRBJ2-1, with TRBD2 matching 12 bases. The CDR3 consists of 18 residues. The V gene's germline CDR1 is SGHRS and CDR2 YFSETQ. The trim removed 5 bases at V and 7 bases at J, leaving 16 bases unmatched. The CDR3 nucleotides are TGCGCCAGCAGTATAAGAGACATTGCTAGCGGGAGGGGTAATGAGCAGTTCTTC. Encoded protein: CASSIRDIASGRGNEQFF.

V is TRBV19 and J is TRBJ1-1; tentatively, D is TRBD1 (5 bases). Germline V gives CDR1 LNHDA, CDR2 SQIVND (reference sequence). This CDR3 has 11 residues. V gave up 1 base and J gave up 11 bases, with 8 bases separating them. The CDR3 region has the DNA TGTGCCAGTAGTATAGGACAGTTGGCTTTCTTT. Its translation is CASSIGQLAFF.

The chain recombines TRBV5-6 with TRBJ2-7, with D tentatively TRBD1 (6 bases). The germline V and J ends were trimmed by 4 bases and 2 bases, with 13 bases remaining between them. Per the germline V gene, CDR1 is SGHDT and CDR2 is YYEEEE. The length of the CDR3 is 14 residues. The CDR3: CASSRTGNPYEQYF. The CDR3 DNA follows: TGTGCCAGCAGCCGCACAGGGAATCCCTACGAGCAGTACTTC.

The rearrangement uses TRBV9 and TRBJ2-5; no firm D call. The CDR3 spans 15 residues. Per germline, CDR1 SGDLS and CDR2 YYNGEE. Trimming shortened V by 0 bases and J by 1 base, and 10 bases separated the two germline ends. The CDR3 DNA reads TGTGCCAGCAGCGTAGGGGCAGGAGTCCAAGAGACCCAGTACTTC. Translating it yields CASSVGAGVQETQYF. The variable domain in full, with the rest retrieved from reference TRBV9 and TRBJ2-5, is DSGVTQTPKHLITATGQRVTLRCSPRSGDLSVYWYQQSLDQGLQFLIQYYNGEERAKGNILERFSAQQFPDLHSELNLSSLELGDSALYFCASSVGAGVQETQYFGPGTRLLVL.

The rearrangement joins TRBV2 to TRBJ2-6; D is perhaps TRBD1 (5 bases). Germline CDR1 reads SNHLY; CDR2 reads FYNNEI. Between the trimmed V and J ends, which lost 7 bases and 3 bases, there was a span of 10 bases. The CDR3 covers 14 residues. The chain's CDR3 is CASNPRVGANVLTF. DNA for the CDR3: TGTGCCAGCAATCCCAGGGTTGGGGCCAACGTCCTGACTTTC.

This chain connects TRBV7-9 to TRBJ2-7; D not resolved. This CDR3 spans 11 amino acids. The ends were cut back, 5 bases at V and 4 bases at J, with 6 bases in the middle. CDR1 and CDR2 from the germline V gene are SEHNR and FQNEAQ (reference sequence). Written as DNA, the CDR3 is TGTGCCAGCAGCCTGACGTACGAGCAGTACTTC. Translation gives CASSLTYEQYF.

The V call is TRBV4-2, the J call TRBJ2-7; the D gene is possibly TRBD2 (6 bases). There are 15 residues in the CDR3. Germline loops: CDR1 LGHNA, CDR2 YNFKEQ. Trimming cost V 5 bases and J 0 bases, with 14 bases left between them. The CDR3 sequence is CASSFRTGDSYEQYF. The CDR3 nucleotides read TGTGCCAGCAGCTTTCGGACGGGGGACTCCTACGAGCAGTACTTC.

The chain employs TRBV6-6 and TRBJ1-5; 10 bases map to TRBD1. The germline V gene encodes CDR1 MNHNY and CDR2 SVGAGI (reference sequence). This CDR3 comprises 15 residues. Trimming took 2 bases from V and 5 from J; bases not matched to a gene: 3. CDR3 sequence: CASSYGTGVDQPQHF. As DNA, the CDR3 is TGTGCCAGCAGTTACGGGACAGGGGTAGATCAGCCCCAGCATTTT.